This is a list of T cell receptor beta chains from one sample in a study of T-cell memory formation after mild COVID-19. TCRdb re-called the 5' RACE reads with MiXCR, one entry per CDR3 protein. This table holds some 49,000 distinct CDR3 sequences, 25% to 35% found once. What was sequenced was PBMCs or a T cell subset sorted from them (not recorded which). Receptor source: a man between 18 and 29 years old who had mild COVID-19 (a few samples of this study predate the infection). Cell type and time point are not known. Each CDR3 is given with its conserved first and last residue. The order of the fields is CDR3 protein, CDR3 DNA, D gene, clone size, V gene, J gene. The D gene is left open where the match is weak. Only part of the rows carry a size: once, few, many, or a class if the clone is expanded.

CDR3aa: CASSPSLSQGLALKLFF; CDR3nt: TGCGCCAGCAGCCCCAGTTTATCTCAGGGTTTAGCCTTGAAACTGTTTTTT; d_gene: -; abundance: few; v_gene: TRBV4-3; j_gene: TRBJ1-4
CDR3aa: CASSLGDGYTF; CDR3nt: TGTGCCAGCAGCCTGGGGGATGGCTACACCTTC; d_gene: -; abundance: few; v_gene: TRBV25-1; j_gene: TRBJ1-2
CDR3aa: CASSLDGRFQPQHF; CDR3nt: TGCGCCAGCAGCTTGGACGGGCGGTTTCAGCCCCAGCATTTT; d_gene: -; abundance: -; v_gene: TRBV5-1; j_gene: TRBJ1-5
CDR3aa: CSGYRVHNSPLHF; CDR3nt: TGCAGTGGATACAGGGTTCATAATTCACCCCTCCACTTT; d_gene: -; abundance: few; v_gene: TRBV20-1; j_gene: TRBJ1-6
CDR3aa: CASSPSNYGYTF; CDR3nt: TGTGCCAGCAGCCCCTCGAACTATGGCTACACCTTC; d_gene: -; abundance: -; v_gene: TRBV9; j_gene: TRBJ1-2
CDR3aa: CASSQVHLRATYEQYF; CDR3nt: TGTGCCAGTTCGCAAGTCCATCTCAGGGCAACCTACGAGCAGTACTTC; d_gene: -; abundance: -; v_gene: TRBV19; j_gene: TRBJ2-7
CDR3aa: CASSPGTGPGNTIYF; CDR3nt: TGCGCCAGCAGCCCGGGGACAGGACCTGGAAACACCATATATTTT; d_gene: TRBD1; abundance: -; v_gene: TRBV4-3; j_gene: TRBJ1-3
CDR3aa: CASSLNGLETQYF; CDR3nt: TGTGCCAGCAGCCTTAACGGGTTAGAGACCCAGTACTTC; d_gene: -; abundance: few; v_gene: TRBV7-6; j_gene: TRBJ2-5
CDR3aa: CASSPLGGREANYGYTF; CDR3nt: TGTGCCAGCAGTCCTCTGGGGGGGCGAGAAGCTAACTATGGCTACACCTTC; d_gene: -; abundance: few; v_gene: TRBV7-2; j_gene: TRBJ1-2
CDR3aa: CSATGGKETQYF; CDR3nt: TGCAGCGCCACAGGGGGCAAGGAGACCCAGTACTTC; d_gene: TRBD1; abundance: few; v_gene: TRBV29-1; j_gene: TRBJ2-5
CDR3aa: CASRDWANQPQHF; CDR3nt: TGTGCCAGCAGGGATTGGGCGAATCAGCCCCAGCATTTT; d_gene: -; abundance: -; v_gene: TRBV6-6; j_gene: TRBJ1-5
CDR3aa: CASSPRMESNQPQHF; CDR3nt: TGCGCCAGCAGCCCCAGGATGGAATCTAATCAGCCCCAGCATTTT; d_gene: -; abundance: -; v_gene: TRBV4-1; j_gene: TRBJ1-5
CDR3aa: CASSVSQGSSYEQYF; CDR3nt: TGCGCCAGCAGCGTGTCACAGGGGTCCTCCTACGAGCAGTACTTC; d_gene: TRBD1; abundance: few; v_gene: TRBV5-1; j_gene: TRBJ2-7
CDR3aa: CASSPPGAGANVLTF; CDR3nt: TGTGCCAGCAGTCCCCCGGGAGCTGGGGCCAACGTCCTGACTTTC; d_gene: -; abundance: few; v_gene: TRBV12-3/TRBV12-4; j_gene: TRBJ2-6
CDR3aa: CSVELWGSEAFF; CDR3nt: TGCAGCGTTGAGCTTTGGGGGTCTGAAGCTTTCTTT; d_gene: -; abundance: -; v_gene: TRBV29-1; j_gene: TRBJ1-1
CDR3aa: CASSHGPNSMNTEAFF; CDR3nt: TGTGCCAGCAGCCACGGACCAAATTCCATGAACACTGAAGCTTTCTTT; d_gene: -; abundance: -; v_gene: TRBV4-2; j_gene: TRBJ1-1
CDR3aa: CASSYRGLGSPLHF; CDR3nt: TGTGCCAGCAGTTACCGGGGGCTCGGGTCACCCCTCCACTTT; d_gene: -; abundance: -; v_gene: TRBV6-5; j_gene: TRBJ1-6
CDR3aa: CASSLTSSGSRIGELFF; CDR3nt: TGCGCCAGCAGCCTGACGAGCAGCGGGAGTCGAATCGGGGAGCTGTTTTTT; d_gene: TRBD2; abundance: -; v_gene: TRBV5-1; j_gene: TRBJ2-2
CDR3aa: CASSRRSGEDRDTQYF; CDR3nt: TGTGCCAGCAGCCGGAGGTCAGGAGAGGATAGAGATACGCAGTATTTT; d_gene: -; abundance: -; v_gene: TRBV7-9; j_gene: TRBJ2-3
CDR3aa: CASSLTGGGNEQFF; CDR3nt: TGTGCCAGCAGCCTGACCGGAGGGGGCAATGAGCAGTTCTTC; d_gene: -; abundance: -; v_gene: TRBV6-2/TRBV6-3; j_gene: TRBJ2-1
CDR3aa: CASSLDRLGQFF; CDR3nt: TGTGCCAGCAGCTTAGATCGGCTTGGTCAGTTCTTC; d_gene: -; abundance: -; v_gene: TRBV7-9; j_gene: TRBJ2-1
CDR3aa: CASSFQPTSLGGKLFF; CDR3nt: TGTGCCAGCAGCTTCCAACCGACTAGTTTAGGCGGGAAACTGTTTTTT; d_gene: -; abundance: -; v_gene: TRBV7-9; j_gene: TRBJ1-4
CDR3aa: CSAIWGAETQYF; CDR3nt: TGCAGCGCCATATGGGGGGCAGAGACCCAGTACTTC; d_gene: -; abundance: few; v_gene: TRBV29-1; j_gene: TRBJ2-5
CDR3aa: CASSYPPGYEQYF; CDR3nt: TGTGCCAGCAGTTACCCTCCGGGCTACGAGCAGTACTTC; d_gene: -; abundance: -; v_gene: TRBV6-5; j_gene: TRBJ2-7
CDR3aa: CASSSTKNTGELFF; CDR3nt: TGTGCCAGCAGCTCCACCAAGAACACCGGGGAGCTGTTTTTT; d_gene: -; abundance: -; v_gene: TRBV27; j_gene: TRBJ2-2
CDR3aa: CSAAEGLAEAFF; CDR3nt: TGCAGTGCCGCGGAGGGGCTGGCTGAAGCTTTCTTT; d_gene: -; abundance: few; v_gene: TRBV20-1; j_gene: TRBJ1-1
CDR3aa: CASSQRLAGGLVPYEQYF; CDR3nt: TGCGCCAGCAGCCAGAGACTAGCGGGGGGCCTCGTCCCCTACGAGCAGTACTTC; d_gene: TRBD2; abundance: few; v_gene: TRBV4-1; j_gene: TRBJ2-7
CDR3aa: CSVADRENTEAFF; CDR3nt: TGCAGCGTTGCGGACAGGGAGAACACTGAAGCTTTCTTT; d_gene: TRBD1; abundance: -; v_gene: TRBV29-1; j_gene: TRBJ1-1
CDR3aa: CASTLGGMESFF; CDR3nt: TGTGCCAGCACCCTCGGAGGAATGGAGTCTTTCTTT; d_gene: -; abundance: -; v_gene: TRBV11-2; j_gene: TRBJ1-1
CDR3aa: CASSSTSLNSYEQYF; CDR3nt: TGTGCCAGCAGCTCGACTAGCCTTAACTCCTACGAGCAGTACTTC; d_gene: TRBD2; abundance: -; v_gene: TRBV7-9; j_gene: TRBJ2-7
CDR3aa: CASSQEVAGGLGGGYTF; CDR3nt: TGCGCCAGCAGCCAAGAAGTGGCAGGGGGCCTTGGAGGTGGCTACACCTTC; d_gene: TRBD1; abundance: few; v_gene: TRBV4-1; j_gene: TRBJ1-2
CDR3aa: CASSEWVQAKNIQYF; CDR3nt: TGTGCCAGCAGTGAGTGGGTCCAAGCCAAAAACATTCAGTACTTC; d_gene: -; abundance: -; v_gene: TRBV25-1; j_gene: TRBJ2-4
CDR3aa: CASSEVRGRTGELFF; CDR3nt: TGCGCCAGCAGTGAGGTCAGGGGGCGGACCGGGGAGCTGTTTTTT; d_gene: TRBD1; abundance: few; v_gene: TRBV10-2; j_gene: TRBJ2-2
CDR3aa: CASETSGGANTGELFF; CDR3nt: TGTGCCAGCGAGACTAGCGGGGGGGCGAACACCGGGGAGCTGTTTTTT; d_gene: TRBD2; abundance: -; v_gene: TRBV19; j_gene: TRBJ2-2
CDR3aa: CAISESGQGKNQPQHF; CDR3nt: TGTGCCATCAGTGAGTCAGGCCAGGGTAAAAATCAGCCCCAGCATTTT; d_gene: -; abundance: -; v_gene: TRBV10-3; j_gene: TRBJ1-5
CDR3aa: CASSLGTEDEQFF; CDR3nt: TGCGCCAGCAGCTTGGGGACGGAAGATGAGCAGTTCTTC; d_gene: -; abundance: few; v_gene: TRBV5-1; j_gene: TRBJ2-1